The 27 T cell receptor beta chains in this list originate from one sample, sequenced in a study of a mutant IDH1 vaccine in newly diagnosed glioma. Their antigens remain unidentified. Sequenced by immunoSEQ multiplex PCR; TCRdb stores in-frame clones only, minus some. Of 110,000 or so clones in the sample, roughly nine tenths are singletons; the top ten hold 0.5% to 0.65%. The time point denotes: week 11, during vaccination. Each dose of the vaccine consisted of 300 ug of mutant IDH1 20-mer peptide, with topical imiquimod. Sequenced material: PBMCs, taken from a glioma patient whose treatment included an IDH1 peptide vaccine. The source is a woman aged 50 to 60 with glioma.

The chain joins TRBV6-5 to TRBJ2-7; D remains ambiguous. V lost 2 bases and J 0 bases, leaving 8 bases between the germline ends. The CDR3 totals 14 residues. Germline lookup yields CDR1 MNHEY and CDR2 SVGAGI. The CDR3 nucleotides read TGTGCCAGCAGTTACGTCGGCCCCTCCTACGAGCAGTACTTC. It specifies CASSYVGPSYEQYF.

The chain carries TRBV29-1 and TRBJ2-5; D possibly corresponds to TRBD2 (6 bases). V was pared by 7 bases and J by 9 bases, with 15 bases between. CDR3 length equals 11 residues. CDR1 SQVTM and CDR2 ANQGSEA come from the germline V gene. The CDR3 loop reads CSAKTRGAQYF. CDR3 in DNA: TGCAGCGCGAAGACTAGAGGGGCCCAGTACTTC.

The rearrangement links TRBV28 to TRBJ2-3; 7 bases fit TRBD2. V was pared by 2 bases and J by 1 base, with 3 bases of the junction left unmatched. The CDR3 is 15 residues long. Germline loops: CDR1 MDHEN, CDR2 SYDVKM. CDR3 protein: CASSLLRERTDTQYF. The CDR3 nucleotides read TGTGCCAGCAGTTTACTGCGGGAGCGCACAGATACGCAGTATTTT.

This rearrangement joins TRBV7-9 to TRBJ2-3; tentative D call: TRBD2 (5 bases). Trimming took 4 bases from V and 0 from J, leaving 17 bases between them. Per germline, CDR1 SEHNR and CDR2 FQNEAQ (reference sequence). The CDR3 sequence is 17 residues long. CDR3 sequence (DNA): TGTGCCAGCAGCTCACGAGCGAGCGGAACTAGCACAGATACGCAGTATTTT. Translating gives CASSSRASGTSTDTQYF. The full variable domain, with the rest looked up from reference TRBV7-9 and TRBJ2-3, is DTGVSQNPRHKITKRGQNVTFRCDPISEHNRLYWYRQTLGQGPEFLTYFQNEAQLEKSRLLSDRFSAERPKGSFSTLEIQRTEQGDSAMYLCASSSRASGTSTDTQYFGPGTRLTVL.

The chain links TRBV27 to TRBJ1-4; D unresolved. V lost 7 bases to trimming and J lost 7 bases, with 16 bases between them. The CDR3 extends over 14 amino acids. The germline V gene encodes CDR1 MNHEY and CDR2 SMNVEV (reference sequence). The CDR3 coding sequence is TGTGCCAGCACAAGCAGGACGATGCGTGAAAAACTGTTTTTT. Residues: CASTSRTMREKLFF.

This chain's CDR3 is CASSAVPGGNQPQHF. CDR3 coding DNA: TGTGCCAGCAGCGCAGTCCCTGGGGGCAATCAGCCCCAGCATTTT. V usage is TRBV7-2 and J usage is TRBJ1-5; no definite D call. CDR3 length equals 15 residues. The V and J ends lost 5 bases and 2 bases respectively, with 13 bases between them. Germline CDR1 SGHTA, CDR2 FQGNSA.

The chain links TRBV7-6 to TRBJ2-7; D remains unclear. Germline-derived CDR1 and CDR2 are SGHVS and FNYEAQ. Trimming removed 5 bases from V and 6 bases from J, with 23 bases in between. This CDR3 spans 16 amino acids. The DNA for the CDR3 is TGTGCCAGCAGCAGAGATGTACTAACGCGATTCGTCGAGCAGTACTTC. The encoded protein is CASSRDVLTRFVEQYF.

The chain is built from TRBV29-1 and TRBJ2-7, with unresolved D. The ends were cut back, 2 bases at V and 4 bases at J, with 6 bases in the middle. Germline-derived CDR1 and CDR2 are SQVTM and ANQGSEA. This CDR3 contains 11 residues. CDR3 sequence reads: CSVEKGYEQYF. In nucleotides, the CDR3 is TGCAGCGTTGAAAAGGGATACGAGCAGTACTTC.

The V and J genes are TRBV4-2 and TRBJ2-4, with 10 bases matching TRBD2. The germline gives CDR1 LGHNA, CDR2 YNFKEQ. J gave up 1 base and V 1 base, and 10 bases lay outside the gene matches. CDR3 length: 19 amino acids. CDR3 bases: TGTGCCAGCAGCCAAGTGGCTAGCGGGAGAGGGGTCGCCAAAAACATTCAGTACTTC. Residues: CASSQVASGRGVAKNIQYF.

CDR3 nucleotide sequence: TGTGCCAGCTCACCTCACCAAACCGGGAACGAGCAGTACTTC. Translating it yields CASSPHQTGNEQYF. The genes are TRBV18 and TRBJ2-7; D is perhaps TRBD2 (5 bases). This CDR3 has 14 amino acids. Germline-derived CDR1 and CDR2 are KGHSH and LQKENI. V was pared by 3 bases and J by 5 bases, with 14 bases between.

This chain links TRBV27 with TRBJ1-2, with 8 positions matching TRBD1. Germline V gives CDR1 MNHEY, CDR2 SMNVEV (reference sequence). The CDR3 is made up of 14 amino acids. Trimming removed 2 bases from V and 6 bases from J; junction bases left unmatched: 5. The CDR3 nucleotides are TGTGCCAGCAGTTTACGGGCAGGGGGCGATGGCTACACCTTC. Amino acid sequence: CASSLRAGGDGYTF.

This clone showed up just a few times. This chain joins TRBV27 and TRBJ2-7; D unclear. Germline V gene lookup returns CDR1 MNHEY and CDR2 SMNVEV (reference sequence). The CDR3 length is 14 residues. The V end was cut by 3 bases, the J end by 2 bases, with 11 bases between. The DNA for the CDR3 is TGTGCCAGCAGTTTGTCGGGCCGTACCTACGAGCAGTACTTC. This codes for CASSLSGRTYEQYF.

The CDR3 loop is CASSRADLTRNSPLHF. The CDR3, as DNA: TGCGCCAGCAGCCGGGCGGACCTGACGCGGAATTCACCCCTCCACTTT. This chain uses TRBV5-1 with TRBJ1-6; D is undetermined. The CDR3 totals 16 residues. The germline V and J ends were trimmed by 4 bases and 7 bases, with 18 bases remaining between them. Germline V gene lookup returns CDR1 SGHRS and CDR2 YFSETQ.

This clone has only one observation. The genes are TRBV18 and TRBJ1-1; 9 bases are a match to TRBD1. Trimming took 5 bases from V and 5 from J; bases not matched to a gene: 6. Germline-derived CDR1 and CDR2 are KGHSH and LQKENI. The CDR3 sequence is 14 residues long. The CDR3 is CASSTGTGRTEAFF. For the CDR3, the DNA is TGTGCCAGCTCAACCGGGACAGGGAGGACTGAAGCTTTCTTT.

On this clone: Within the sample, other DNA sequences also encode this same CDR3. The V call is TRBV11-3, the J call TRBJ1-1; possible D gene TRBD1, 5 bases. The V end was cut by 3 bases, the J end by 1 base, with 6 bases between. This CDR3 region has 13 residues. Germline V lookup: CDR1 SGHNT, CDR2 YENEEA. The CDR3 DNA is TGTGCCAGCAGCTTGGGGGGGAACACTGAAGCTTTCTTT. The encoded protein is CASSLGGNTEAFF.

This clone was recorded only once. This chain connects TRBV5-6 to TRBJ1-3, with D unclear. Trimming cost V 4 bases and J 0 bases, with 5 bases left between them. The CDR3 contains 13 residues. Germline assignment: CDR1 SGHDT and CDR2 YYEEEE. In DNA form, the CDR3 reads TGTGCCAGCAGCCCAATCTCTGGAAACACCATATATTTT. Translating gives CASSPISGNTIYF.

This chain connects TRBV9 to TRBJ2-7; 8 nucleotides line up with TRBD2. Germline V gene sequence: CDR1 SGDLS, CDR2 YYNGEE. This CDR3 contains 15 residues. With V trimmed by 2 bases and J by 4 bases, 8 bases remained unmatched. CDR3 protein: CASSVSGTSLYEQYF. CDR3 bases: TGTGCCAGCAGCGTCAGCGGGACTAGTTTATACGAGCAGTACTTC.

CDR3 in DNA: TGTGCCTGGAGTGTAGCGGGAACTTATACGCAGTATTTT. Encoded protein: CAWSVAGTYTQYF. The rearrangement links TRBV30 to TRBJ2-3, with 7 positions matching TRBD2. J was trimmed by 7 bases and V by 0 bases; bases with no gene match: 4. CDR1 and CDR2 (germline): GTSNPN, SVGIG (reference sequence). The CDR3 has 13 amino acids.

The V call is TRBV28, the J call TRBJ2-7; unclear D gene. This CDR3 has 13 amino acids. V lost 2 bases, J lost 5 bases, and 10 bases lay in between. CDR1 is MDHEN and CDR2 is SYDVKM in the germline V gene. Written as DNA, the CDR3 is TGTGCCAGCAGTTTAAAGCCCCGCCACGAGCAGTACTTC. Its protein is CASSLKPRHEQYF.

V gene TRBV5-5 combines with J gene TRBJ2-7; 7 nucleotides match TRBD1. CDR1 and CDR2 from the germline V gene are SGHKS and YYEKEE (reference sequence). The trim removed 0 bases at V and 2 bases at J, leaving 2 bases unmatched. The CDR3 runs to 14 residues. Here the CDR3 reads CASSLGDSPYEQYF. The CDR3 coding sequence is TGTGCCAGCAGCTTGGGGGACAGCCCCTACGAGCAGTACTTC. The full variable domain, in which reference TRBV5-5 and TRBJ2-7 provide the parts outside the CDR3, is DAGVTQSPTHLIKTRGQQVTLRCSPISGHKSVSWYQQVLGQGPQFIFQYYEKEERGRGNFPDRFSARQFPNYSSELNVNALLLGDSALYLCASSLGDSPYEQYFGPGTRLTVT.

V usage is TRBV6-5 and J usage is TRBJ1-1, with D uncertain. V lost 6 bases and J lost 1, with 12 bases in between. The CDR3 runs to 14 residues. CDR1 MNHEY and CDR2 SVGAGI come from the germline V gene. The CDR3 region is CASRELGRNTEAFF. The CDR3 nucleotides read TGTGCCAGCAGGGAACTTGGCCGGAACACTGAAGCTTTCTTT.

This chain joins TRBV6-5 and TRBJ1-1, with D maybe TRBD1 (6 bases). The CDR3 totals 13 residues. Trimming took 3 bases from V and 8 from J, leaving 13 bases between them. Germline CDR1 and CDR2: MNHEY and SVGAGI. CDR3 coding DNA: TGTGCCAGCAGTTATTTCCCCGGGACAGAAGCTTTCTTT. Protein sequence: CASSYFPGTEAFF.

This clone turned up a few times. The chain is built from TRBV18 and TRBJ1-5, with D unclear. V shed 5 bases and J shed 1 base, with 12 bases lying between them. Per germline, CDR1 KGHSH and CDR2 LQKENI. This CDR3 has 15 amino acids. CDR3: CASSMDGGSNQPQHF. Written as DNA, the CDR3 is TGTGCCAGCTCAATGGACGGTGGGAGCAATCAGCCCCAGCATTTT.

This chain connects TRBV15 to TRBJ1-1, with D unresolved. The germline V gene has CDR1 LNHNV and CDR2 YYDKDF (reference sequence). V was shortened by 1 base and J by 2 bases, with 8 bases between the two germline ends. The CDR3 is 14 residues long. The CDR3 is CATSRGGSNTEAFF. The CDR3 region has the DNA TGTGCCACCAGCAGAGGTGGCAGCAACACTGAAGCTTTCTTT.

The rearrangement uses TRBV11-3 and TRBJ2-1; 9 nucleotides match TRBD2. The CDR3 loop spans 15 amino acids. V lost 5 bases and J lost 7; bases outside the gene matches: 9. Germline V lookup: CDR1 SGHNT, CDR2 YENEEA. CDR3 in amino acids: CASSPQVAGVNEQFF. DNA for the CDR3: TGTGCCAGCAGCCCACAGGTAGCGGGAGTTAATGAGCAGTTCTTC. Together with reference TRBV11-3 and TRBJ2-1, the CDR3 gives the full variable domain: EAGVVQSPRYKIIEKKQPVAFWCNPISGHNTLYWYLQNLGQGPELLIRYENEEAVDDSQLPKDRFSAERLKGVDSTLKIQPAELGDSAVYLCASSPQVAGVNEQFFGPGTRLTVL.

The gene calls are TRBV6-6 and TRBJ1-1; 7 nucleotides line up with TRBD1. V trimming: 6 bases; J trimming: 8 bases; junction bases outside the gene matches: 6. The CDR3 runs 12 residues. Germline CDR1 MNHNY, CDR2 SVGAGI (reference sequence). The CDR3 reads CASSLQGEEAFF. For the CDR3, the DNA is TGTGCCAGCAGCCTCCAGGGGGAGGAAGCTTTCTTT.

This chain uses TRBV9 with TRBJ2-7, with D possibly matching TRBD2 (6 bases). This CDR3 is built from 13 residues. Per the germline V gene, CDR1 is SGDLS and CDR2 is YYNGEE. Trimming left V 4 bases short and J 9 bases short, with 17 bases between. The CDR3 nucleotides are TGTGCCAGCAGCCCCCAGGGACTTAAGCGGCAGTACTTC. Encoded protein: CASSPQGLKRQYF.